This T cell receptor (beta chain) was recovered during a study of T cells in Graves' hyperthyroidism and ophthalmopathy. Study results and limitations: Most expanded thyroid clonotypes above 0.001 also appeared in blood.

This clonotype was detected only a few times. Its antigen is unknown. Uncontrolled infection, other autoimmune disease, pregnancy or lactation disqualified patients from enrolment. Amplification targeted TCR beta CDR3 regions from RNA transcripts. With the HTBI primer set, the TCR CDR3 went through a first round of RT-PCR. TCRdb re-derived calls from the multiplex PCR reads in MiXCR, one entry per CDR3 protein. The table includes around 600,000 distinct CDR3 sequences, 16% detected once. The source material was blood. This TCR derives from a woman aged 40-49 years with Graves' ophthalmopathy.

CDR3 nucleotides: TGCAGTGCGCCCGCTGGGGACCTGCAGCCCCAGCATTTT. It specifies CSAPAGDLQPQHF. This rearrangement joins TRBV20-1 to TRBJ1-5; D possibly corresponds to TRBD1 (5 bases). V gave up 6 bases and J gave up 7 bases, with 16 bases separating them. This CDR3 is 13 amino acids long. CDR1 DFQATT and CDR2 SNEGSKA come from the germline V gene (reference sequence).